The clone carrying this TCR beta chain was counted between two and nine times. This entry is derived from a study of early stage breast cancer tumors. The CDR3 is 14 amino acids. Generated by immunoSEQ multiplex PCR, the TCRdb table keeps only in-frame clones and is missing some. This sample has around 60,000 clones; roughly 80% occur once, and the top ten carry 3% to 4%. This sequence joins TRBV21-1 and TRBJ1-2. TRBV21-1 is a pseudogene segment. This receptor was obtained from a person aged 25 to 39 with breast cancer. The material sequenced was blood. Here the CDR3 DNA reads TGTGCCAGCAGCATACTAGGGGTTTACTATGGCTACACCTTC. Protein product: CASSILGVYYGYTF.